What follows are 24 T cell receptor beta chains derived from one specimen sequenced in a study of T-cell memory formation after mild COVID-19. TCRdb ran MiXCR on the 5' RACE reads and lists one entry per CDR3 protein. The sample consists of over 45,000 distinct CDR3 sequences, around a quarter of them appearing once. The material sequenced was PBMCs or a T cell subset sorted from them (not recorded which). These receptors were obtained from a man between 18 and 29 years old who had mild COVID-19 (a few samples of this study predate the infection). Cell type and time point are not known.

CDR3 residues: CASSQGAGQHYEQYF. Here the CDR3 DNA reads TGCGCCAGCAGCCAAGGGGCCGGACAGCACTACGAGCAGTACTTC. The rearrangement joins TRBV4-1 to TRBJ2-7; D might be TRBD1 (6 bases). The germline V gene has CDR1 MGHRA and CDR2 YSYEKL. The V end lost 1 base, the J end lost 3 bases, and 13 bases lay between the germline ends. The CDR3 extends over 15 amino acids.

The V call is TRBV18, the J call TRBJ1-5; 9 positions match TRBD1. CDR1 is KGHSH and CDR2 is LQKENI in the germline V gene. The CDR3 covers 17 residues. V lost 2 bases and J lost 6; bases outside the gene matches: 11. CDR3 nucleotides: TGTGCCAGCTCACCAGTCCCCGGACAGGGGCCTAGTCAGCCCCAGCATTTT. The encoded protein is CASSPVPGQGPSQPQHF. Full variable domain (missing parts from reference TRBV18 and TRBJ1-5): NAGVMQNPRHLVRRRGQEARLRCSPMKGHSHVYWYRQLPEEGLKFMVYLQKENIIDESGMPKERFSAEFPKEGPSILRIQQVVRGDSAAYFCASSPVPGQGPSQPQHFGDGTRLSIL.

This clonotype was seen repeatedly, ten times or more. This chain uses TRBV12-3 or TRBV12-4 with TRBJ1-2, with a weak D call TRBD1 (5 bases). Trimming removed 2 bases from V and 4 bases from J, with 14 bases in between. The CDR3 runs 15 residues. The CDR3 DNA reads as TGTGCCAGCAGTTTAATTCAGGGTTTCATCTATGGCTACACCTTC. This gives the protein CASSLIQGFIYGYTF.

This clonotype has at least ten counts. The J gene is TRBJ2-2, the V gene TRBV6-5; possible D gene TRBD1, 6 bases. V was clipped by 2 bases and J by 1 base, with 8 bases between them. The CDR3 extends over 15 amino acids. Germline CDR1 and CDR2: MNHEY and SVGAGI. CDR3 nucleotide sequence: TGTGCCAGCAGTTACGGACAGATGAACACCGGGGAGCTGTTTTTT. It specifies CASSYGQMNTGELFF.

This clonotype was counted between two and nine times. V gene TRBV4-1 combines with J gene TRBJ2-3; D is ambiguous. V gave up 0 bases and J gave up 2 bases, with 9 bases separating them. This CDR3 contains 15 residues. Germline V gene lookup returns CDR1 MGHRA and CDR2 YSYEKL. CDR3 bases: TGCGCCAGCAGCCAAGACCGTGCGGCCACAGATACGCAGTATTTT. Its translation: CASSQDRAATDTQYF.

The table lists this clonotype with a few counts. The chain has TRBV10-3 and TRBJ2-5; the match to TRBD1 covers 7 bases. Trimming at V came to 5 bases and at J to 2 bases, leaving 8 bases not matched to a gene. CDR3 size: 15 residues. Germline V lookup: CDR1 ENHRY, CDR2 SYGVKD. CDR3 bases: TGTGCCATCAGTAACCTGGGACAGATTCAAGAGACCCAGTACTTC. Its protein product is CAISNLGQIQETQYF.

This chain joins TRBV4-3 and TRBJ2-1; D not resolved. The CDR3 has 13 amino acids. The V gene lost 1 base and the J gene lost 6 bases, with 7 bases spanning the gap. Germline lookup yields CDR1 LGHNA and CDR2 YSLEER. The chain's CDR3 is CASSQAETNEQFF. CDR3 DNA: TGCGCCAGCAGCCAAGCGGAGACCAATGAGCAGTTCTTC.

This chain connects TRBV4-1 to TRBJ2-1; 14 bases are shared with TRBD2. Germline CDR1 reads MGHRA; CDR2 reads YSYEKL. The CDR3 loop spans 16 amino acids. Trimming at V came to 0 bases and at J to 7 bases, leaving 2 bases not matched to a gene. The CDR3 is CASSQERLAGGNEQFF. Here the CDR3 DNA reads TGCGCCAGCAGCCAAGAGCGACTAGCGGGGGGGAATGAGCAGTTCTTC.

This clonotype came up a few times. For the CDR3, the DNA is TGTGCCAGCAGTCTTATAGCGGGGGCCGGGGAGACCCAGTACTTC. Its protein is CASSLIAGAGETQYF. The chain carries TRBV6-4 and TRBJ2-5, with 9 bases fitting TRBD2. The CDR3 spans 15 residues. V trimming: 5 bases; J trimming: 5 bases; junction bases outside the gene matches: 9. Germline CDR1 is MRHNA and CDR2 is SNTAGT.

The CDR3 region is CSADSSNGYTF. The DNA of the CDR3 is TGCAGCGCGGACAGTTCTAATGGCTACACCTTC. This chain uses TRBV29-1 with TRBJ1-2; possible D gene TRBD1, 6 bases. Trimming removed 7 bases from V and 6 bases from J, with 12 bases in between. CDR1 is SQVTM and CDR2 is ANQGSEA in the germline V gene. The CDR3 contains 11 residues.

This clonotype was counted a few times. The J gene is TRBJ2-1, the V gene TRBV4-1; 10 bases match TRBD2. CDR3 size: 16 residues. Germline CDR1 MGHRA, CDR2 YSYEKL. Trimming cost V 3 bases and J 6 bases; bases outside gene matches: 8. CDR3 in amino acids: CASSQAQVAGGNEQFF. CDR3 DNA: TGCGCCAGCAGCCAGGCCCAGGTAGCGGGGGGCAATGAGCAGTTCTTC.

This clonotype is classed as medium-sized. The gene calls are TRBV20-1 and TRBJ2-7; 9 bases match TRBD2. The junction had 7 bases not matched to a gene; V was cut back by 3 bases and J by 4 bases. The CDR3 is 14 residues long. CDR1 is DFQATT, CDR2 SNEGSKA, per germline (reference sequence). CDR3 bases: TGCAGTGCTAGGGCCGAGCGGGGGGTGTACGAGCAGTACTTC. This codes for CSARAERGVYEQYF.

CDR3 amino acids: CASSQGGTGGGYSNQPQHF. The CDR3 DNA reads as TGCGCCAGCAGCCAGGGAGGGACAGGAGGCGGTTATAGCAATCAGCCCCAGCATTTT. The rearrangement links TRBV4-1 to TRBJ1-5; 8 nucleotides align to TRBD1. The germline V gene encodes CDR1 MGHRA and CDR2 YSYEKL. The CDR3 is made up of 19 amino acids. The junction had 13 bases not matched to a gene; V was cut back by 3 bases and J by 0 bases.

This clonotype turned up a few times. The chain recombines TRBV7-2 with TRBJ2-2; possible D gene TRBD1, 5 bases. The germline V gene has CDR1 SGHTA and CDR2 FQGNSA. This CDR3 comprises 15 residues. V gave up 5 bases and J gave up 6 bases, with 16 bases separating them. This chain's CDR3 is CASSGAAGSSGELFF. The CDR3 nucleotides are TGTGCCAGCAGCGGGGCAGCCGGATCATCCGGGGAGCTGTTTTTT.

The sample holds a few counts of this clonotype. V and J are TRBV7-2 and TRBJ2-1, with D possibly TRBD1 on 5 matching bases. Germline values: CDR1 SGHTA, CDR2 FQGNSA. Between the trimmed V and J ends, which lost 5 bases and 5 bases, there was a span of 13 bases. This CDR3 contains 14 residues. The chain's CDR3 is CASSSREVHNEQFF. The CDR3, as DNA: TGTGCCAGCAGCAGCAGGGAAGTCCACAATGAGCAGTTCTTC.

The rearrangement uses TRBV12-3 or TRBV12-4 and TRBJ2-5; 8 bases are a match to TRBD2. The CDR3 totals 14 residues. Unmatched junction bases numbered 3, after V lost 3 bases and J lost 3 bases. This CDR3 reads CASSFNSGEETQYF. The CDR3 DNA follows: TGTGCCAGCAGTTTTAATAGCGGGGAAGAGACCCAGTACTTC.

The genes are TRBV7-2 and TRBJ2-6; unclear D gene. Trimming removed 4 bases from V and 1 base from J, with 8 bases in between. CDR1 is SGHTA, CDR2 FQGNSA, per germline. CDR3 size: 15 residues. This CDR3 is CASSSGRSGANVLTF. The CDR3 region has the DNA TGTGCCAGCAGCTCAGGTCGATCTGGGGCCAACGTCCTGACTTTC.

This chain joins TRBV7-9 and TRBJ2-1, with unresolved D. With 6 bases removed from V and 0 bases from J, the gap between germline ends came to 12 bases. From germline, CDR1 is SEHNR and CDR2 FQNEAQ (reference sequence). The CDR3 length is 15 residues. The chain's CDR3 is CASRDFQSSYNEQFF. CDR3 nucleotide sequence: TGTGCCAGCAGAGACTTCCAGAGCTCCTACAATGAGCAGTTCTTC.

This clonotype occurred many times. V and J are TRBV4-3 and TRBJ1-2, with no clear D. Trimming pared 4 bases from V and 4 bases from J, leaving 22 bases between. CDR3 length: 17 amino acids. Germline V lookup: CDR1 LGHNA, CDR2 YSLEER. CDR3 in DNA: TGCGCCAGCAGCCCTAGCAGGTCGCCTGGTGTGGTCTATGGCTACACCTTC. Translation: CASSPSRSPGVVYGYTF.

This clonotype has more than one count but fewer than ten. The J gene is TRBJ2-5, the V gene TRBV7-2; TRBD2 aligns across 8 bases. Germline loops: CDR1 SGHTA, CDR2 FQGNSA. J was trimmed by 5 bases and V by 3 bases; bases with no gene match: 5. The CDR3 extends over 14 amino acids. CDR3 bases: TGTGCCAGCAGCTTGGACGTAGCGGGGGAGACCCAGTACTTC. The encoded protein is CASSLDVAGETQYF. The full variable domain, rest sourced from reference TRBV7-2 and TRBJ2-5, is GAGVSQSPSNKVTEKGKDVELRCDPISGHTALYWYRQSLGQGLEFLIYFQGNSAPDKSGLPSDRFSAERTGGSVSTLTIQRTQQEDSAVYLCASSLDVAGETQYFGPGTRLLVL.

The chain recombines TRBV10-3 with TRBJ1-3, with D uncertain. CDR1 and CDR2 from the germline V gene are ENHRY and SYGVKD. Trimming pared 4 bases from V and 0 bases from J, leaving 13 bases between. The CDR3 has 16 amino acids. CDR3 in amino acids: CAISGPGRNSGNTIYF. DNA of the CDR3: TGTGCCATCAGTGGGCCTGGGAGAAACTCTGGAAACACCATATATTTT.

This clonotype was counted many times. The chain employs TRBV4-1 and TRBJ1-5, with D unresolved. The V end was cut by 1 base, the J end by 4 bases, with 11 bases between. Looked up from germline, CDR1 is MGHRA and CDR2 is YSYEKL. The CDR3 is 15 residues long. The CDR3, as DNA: TGCGCCAGCAGCCAAGTAGCGGACGAAAATCAGCCCCAGCATTTT. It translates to CASSQVADENQPQHF.

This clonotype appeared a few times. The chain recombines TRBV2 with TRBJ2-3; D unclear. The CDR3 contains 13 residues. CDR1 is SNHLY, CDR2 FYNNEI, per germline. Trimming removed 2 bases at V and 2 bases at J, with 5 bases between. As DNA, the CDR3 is TGTGCCAGCAGTGAATTCAACACAGATACGCAGTATTTT. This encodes CASSEFNTDTQYF. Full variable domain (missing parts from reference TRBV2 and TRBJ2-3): EPEVTQTPSHQVTQMGQEVILRCVPISNHLYFYWYRQILGQKVEFLVSFYNNEISEKSEIFDDQFSVERPDGSNFTLKIRSTKLEDSAMYFCASSEFNTDTQYFGPGTRLTVL.

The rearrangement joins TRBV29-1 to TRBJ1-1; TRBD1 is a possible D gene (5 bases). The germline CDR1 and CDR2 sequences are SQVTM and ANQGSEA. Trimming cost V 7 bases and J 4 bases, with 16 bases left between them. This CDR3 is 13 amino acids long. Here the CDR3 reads CSAYGPRGTEAFF. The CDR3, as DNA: TGCAGCGCCTACGGGCCGAGGGGCACTGAAGCTTTCTTT.